A single sample gave rise to the 12 T cell receptor beta chains below, sequenced in a study of cytomegalovirus exposure and HLA in healthy donors. PCR primers comprised 60 Vbeta and 13 Jbeta primers. Profiling relied on immunoSEQ multiplex PCR, and the TCRdb table lists in-frame clones only, not all of them. Here the sample spans approximately 110,000 clones, around 64% being singletons. Specimen: PBMCs. The receptor set was obtained from a man younger than 45 in good health and CMV-seropositive.

This clone was detected a few times. The rearrangement links TRBV5-3 to TRBJ2-5; 12 bases match TRBD2. TRBV5-3 is placed among ORFs of uncertain function. Losses at the gene ends were 4 bases for V and 10 bases for J; bases not matched to a gene: 20. The CDR3 is 18 amino acids. CDR3 bases: TGTGCCAGAAGCCCTGCCCCCCTGCTAGCGGGAGGGCCTTGCGTCCAGTACTTC. Protein: CARSPAPLLAGGPCVQYF.

The CDR3 nucleotides read TGTGCCAGCTGGGGGGACAGGGAGGCCTACGAGCAGTACTTC. This encodes CASWGDREAYEQYF. The rearrangement links TRBV7-6 to TRBJ2-5, with 9 bases identical to TRBD1. The end of the DNA fits TRBJ2-7 better, so the J call may be wrong. The CDR3 consists of 14 residues. Germline loops: CDR1 SGHVS, CDR2 FNYEAQ.

The genes are TRBV25-1 and TRBJ1-3; D unresolved. Germline CDR1 MGHDK, CDR2 SYGVNS. Trimming shortened V by 7 bases and J by 0 bases, and 7 bases separated the two germline ends. This CDR3 comprises 13 residues. The chain's CDR3 is CASIPFSGNTIYF. For the CDR3, the DNA is TGTGCCAGCATCCCTTTCTCTGGAAACACCATATATTTT.

This clone was found a few times. The chain couples TRBV27 to TRBJ1-4; tentative D call: TRBD1 (5 bases). This CDR3 spans 15 amino acids. V was trimmed by 5 bases and J by 7 bases, leaving 17 bases between them. CDR1 and CDR2 (germline): MNHEY, SMNVEV (reference sequence). The CDR3 nucleotides read TGTGCCAGCAGTCCCTGGCAGGGTGGCAGTGAAAAACTGTTTTTT. Translating gives CASSPWQGGSEKLFF.

The rearrangement joins TRBV11-2 to TRBJ1-1; TRBD1 matches 7 bases. The CDR3 runs 17 residues. The V gene end was trimmed by 0 bases and the J gene end by 8 bases; junction bases not matched to a gene: 15. CDR1 is SGHAT and CDR2 is FQNNGV in the germline V gene. The CDR3 loop reads CASSLDWAGPPGGEAFF. Written as DNA, the CDR3 is TGTGCCAGCAGCTTAGATTGGGCAGGGCCCCCAGGGGGGGAAGCTTTCTTT. Filled out from reference TRBV11-2 and TRBJ1-1, the complete variable domain reads EAGVAQSPRYKIIEKRQSVAFWCNPISGHATLYWYQQILGQGPKLLIQFQNNGVVDDSQLPKDRFSAERLKGVDSTLKIQPAKLEDSAVYLCASSLDWAGPPGGEAFFGQGTRLTVV.

The J gene is TRBJ1-2, the V gene TRBV19, with D possibly TRBD1 on 5 matching bases. V was trimmed by 4 bases and J by 2 bases, leaving 8 bases between them. This CDR3 spans 13 amino acids. The germline V gene encodes CDR1 LNHDA and CDR2 SQIVND (reference sequence). This CDR3 reads CASSNRLNYGYTF. In nucleotides, the CDR3 is TGTGCCAGTAGTAACAGGTTAAACTATGGCTACACCTTC. The entire variable domain, with the rest obtained from reference TRBV19 and TRBJ1-2, is as follows: DGGITQSPKYLFRKEGQNVTLSCEQNLNHDAMYWYRQDPGQGLRLIYYSQIVNDFQKGDIAEGYSVSREKKESFPLTVTSAQKNPTAFYLCASSNRLNYGYTFGSGTRLTVV.

This clone has more than one count but fewer than ten. The rearrangement joins TRBV6-1 to TRBJ2-7; unclear D gene. This CDR3 has 12 residues. V dropped 8 bases and J dropped 3 bases, with 11 bases sitting between them. CDR1 MNHNS and CDR2 SASEGT come from the germline V gene. DNA of the CDR3: TGTGCCAGCTCTCGCAGAGGCTACGAGCAGTACGTC. It yields the protein CASSRRGYEQYV.

This clone was seen a few times. This chain connects TRBV14 to TRBJ2-7, with a possible D match to TRBD2 (6 bases). The CDR3 runs 15 residues. CDR1 and CDR2 from the germline V gene are SGHDN and FVKESK. V was trimmed by 0 bases and J by 6 bases, leaving 15 bases between them. CDR3 DNA: TGTGCCAGCAGCCAAGATGCGGGGTCTGCGCGCGAGCAGTACTTC. Amino acid sequence: CASSQDAGSAREQYF.

CDR3 region: CASSLGDSRLSTDTQYF. CDR3 in DNA: TGTGCCAGCAGTTTAGGGGACAGCAGACTTAGCACAGATACGCAGTATTTT. The chain has TRBV28 and TRBJ2-3; 7 positions match TRBD1. The CDR3 contains 17 residues. With V trimmed by 2 bases and J by 0 bases, 8 bases remained unmatched. From germline, CDR1 is MDHEN and CDR2 SYDVKM.

The chain joins TRBV6-1 to TRBJ2-2, with 8 bases identical to TRBD1. Germline trimming cut 3 bases from V and 7 bases from J; bases unmatched to any gene: 4. Germline CDR1 reads MNHNS; CDR2 reads SASEGT. The CDR3 length is 14 residues. The DNA of the CDR3 is TGTGCCAGCAGTGAGACAGGGGAGAGCGGGGAGCTGTTTTTT. Protein product: CASSETGESGELFF.

CDR3 nucleotide sequence: TGTGCCAGCAGCCAGGCAGTCCTCACCGGGGAGCTGTTTTTT. Translation gives CASSQAVLTGELFF. This chain links TRBV14 with TRBJ2-2; D is ambiguous. CDR1 is SGHDN and CDR2 is FVKESK in the germline V gene. The CDR3 loop spans 14 amino acids. Trimming pared 3 bases from V and 4 bases from J, leaving 9 bases between.

The gene calls are TRBV5-3 and TRBJ2-7; 7 bases are a match to TRBD2. TRBV5-3 is assigned to the ORF class and has an uncertain function. The ends lost 0 bases at V and 1 base at J; junction bases unmatched: 13. This CDR3 is built from 18 residues. The DNA for the CDR3 is TGTGCCAGAAGCTTGGCCCGGGAGGACGATCGGGGATCCTACGAGCAGTACGTC. Translated, it gives CARSLAREDDRGSYEQYV.